Listed here are 31 T cell receptor beta chains from one sample, sequenced in a study of blood T cell repertoires in COVID-19. Data came from immunoSEQ multiplex PCR; TCRdb stores just in-frame clones and leaves some out. The table records some 150,000 clones, 85% of them present only once. The sequenced sample was peripheral blood. The receptor source for this set is a man between 35 and 55 years old with acute or convalescent COVID-19.

In this sample, this clone turned up a few times. Other DNA sequences from this sample encode an identical CDR3 as well. V and J are TRBV5-1 and TRBJ1-5, with a possible D match to TRBD1 (6 bases). Trimming pared 2 bases from V and 1 base from J, leaving 10 bases between. CDR1 and CDR2 (germline): SGHRS, YFSETQ. This CDR3 has 15 residues. In DNA, the CDR3 is TGCGCCAGCAGCTTACAGGGAGGGAGCAATCAGCCCCAGCATTTT. Encoded protein: CASSLQGGSNQPQHF.

The sample holds one count of this clone. V usage is TRBV5-4 and J usage is TRBJ1-2; 8 nucleotides line up with TRBD1. The V gene's germline CDR1 is SGHNT and CDR2 YYREEE (reference sequence). This CDR3 has 17 residues. J lost 4 bases, V lost 0 bases, and 11 bases had no gene match. The CDR3 DNA is TGTGCCAGCAGCTTGGCCCCGGACAGGGCGGGTAGCTATGGCTACACCTTC. The encoded protein is CASSLAPDRAGSYGYTF.

This clone came up once. The rearrangement joins TRBV7-2 to TRBJ1-3; D may be TRBD1 (6 bases). V was cut by 4 bases and J by 2 bases, with 12 bases left in between. Germline V gene lookup returns CDR1 SGHTA and CDR2 FQGNSA. The CDR3 loop spans 15 amino acids. The DNA of the CDR3 is TGTGCCAGCAGCTCTAGGGGGGGGGCTGGAAACACCATATATTTT. This translates into CASSSRGGAGNTIYF.

The V call is TRBV28, the J call TRBJ1-2; D gene ambiguous. CDR3 size: 13 residues. V lost 4 bases and J lost 5, with 11 bases in between. The germline V gene has CDR1 MDHEN and CDR2 SYDVKM. CDR3 nucleotides: TGTGCCAGCAGTTCGCCCGTAGCATATGGCTACACCTTC. Its protein is CASSSPVAYGYTF.

CDR3 residues: CATTGGRSNTGELFF. The CDR3 DNA sequence: TGTGCCACCACGGGAGGCAGGTCGAACACCGGGGAGCTGTTTTTT. V is TRBV24-1 and J is TRBJ2-2; 7 bases map to TRBD2. V was pared by 8 bases and J by 0 bases, with 5 bases of the junction left unmatched. This CDR3 region has 15 residues. Germline V CDR1 and CDR2: KGHDR, SFDVKD.

The rearrangement links TRBV18 to TRBJ1-1, with no clear D. V was clipped by 0 bases and J by 6 bases, with 8 bases between them. The CDR3 is 13 residues long. The germline V gene has CDR1 KGHSH and CDR2 LQKENI. CDR3 loop: CASSPPTRSEAFF. The CDR3 DNA reads TGTGCCAGCTCACCACCGACTAGGTCTGAAGCTTTCTTT.

The rearrangement uses TRBV2 and TRBJ2-7; D possibly corresponds to TRBD2 (7 bases). V was shortened by 4 bases and J by 2 bases, with 15 bases between the two germline ends. The CDR3 is made up of 15 amino acids. Germline lookup yields CDR1 SNHLY and CDR2 FYNNEI. CDR3 sequence (DNA): TGTGCCAGCAGTGCTCGGGGGCTAGCGGCCTACGAGCAGTACTTC. It codes for CASSARGLAAYEQYF.

As DNA, the CDR3 is TGTGCCAGCAGCCAAGATACAGTCCCAGCGGGCGGCTACACCTTC. Its protein product is CASSQDTVPAGGYTF. The V and J genes are TRBV3-1 (or the pseudogene TRBV3-2) and TRBJ1-2; D uncertain. Germline V gene lookup returns CDR1 LGHDT and CDR2 YNNKEL (reference sequence). The CDR3 is made up of 15 amino acids. V dropped 0 bases and J dropped 8 bases, with 16 bases sitting between them.

The chain links TRBV11-3 to TRBJ1-1; a weak D match, TRBD1 (5 bases). Germline CDR1 is SGHNT and CDR2 is YENEEA. The V and J ends lost 5 bases and 5 bases respectively, with 12 bases between them. The CDR3 length is 13 residues. The CDR3 loop reads CASSPRVGTEAFF. The CDR3 DNA follows: TGTGCCAGCAGCCCCAGGGTAGGGACTGAAGCTTTCTTT.

This clone was detected only once. The chain employs TRBV7-9 and TRBJ2-1, with 10 positions matching TRBD2. The V gene's germline CDR1 is SEHNR and CDR2 FQNEAQ (reference sequence). Losses at the gene ends were 2 bases for V and 2 bases for J; bases not matched to a gene: 3. CDR3 length: 16 amino acids. In nucleotides, the CDR3 is TGTGCCAGCAGCTTATCTAGCGGGGGACCCTACAATGAGCAGTTCTTC. Its translation is CASSLSSGGPYNEQFF. The entire variable domain, with the rest obtained from reference TRBV7-9 and TRBJ2-1, is as follows: DTGVSQNPRHKITKRGQNVTFRCDPISEHNRLYWYRQTLGQGPEFLTYFQNEAQLEKSRLLSDRFSAERPKGSFSTLEIQRTEQGDSAMYLCASSLSSGGPYNEQFFGPGTRLTVL.

This chain joins TRBV6-2 or TRBV6-3 and TRBJ1-4, with D perhaps matching TRBD1 (6 bases). This CDR3 is built from 14 residues. Germline lookup yields CDR1 MNHEY and CDR2 SVGEGT. V dropped 6 bases and J dropped 4 bases, with 12 bases sitting between them. The CDR3 DNA follows: TGTGCCAGCAGCAAGACAGGATTTAATGAAAAACTGTTTTTT. Encoded protein: CASSKTGFNEKLFF.

This chain connects TRBV30 to TRBJ2-7, with TRBD1 matching over 8 bases. Germline CDR1 is GTSNPN and CDR2 is SVGIG (reference sequence). V shed 7 bases, J shed 2 bases, and the junction held 4 bases outside the gene matches. This CDR3 has 12 amino acids. The CDR3, as DNA: TGTGCCTTCGGGACAGGTCCCTACGAGCAGTACTTC. It translates to CAFGTGPYEQYF.

This rearrangement joins TRBV18 to TRBJ1-1; D might be TRBD1 (6 bases). The germline V gene has CDR1 KGHSH and CDR2 LQKENI. The CDR3 has 15 residues. The V end lost 6 bases, the J end lost 4 bases, and 18 bases lay between the germline ends. CDR3: CASSPSMGGLTEAFF. CDR3 coding DNA: TGTGCCAGCTCCCCTTCCATGGGGGGGCTCACTGAAGCTTTCTTT.

The CDR3 bases are TGTGCCAGCACCTCATACCCGGGGACTGAAGCTTTCTTT. Translated: CASTSYPGTEAFF. The V and J genes are TRBV12-3 or TRBV12-4 and TRBJ1-1, with unresolved D. V lost 7 bases and J lost 5, with 14 bases in between. This CDR3 region has 13 residues.

The table lists this clone with a few counts. V is TRBV6-5 and J is TRBJ1-5; the D is unclear. Germline CDR1 is MNHEY and CDR2 is SVGAGI. V lost 7 bases and J 7 bases, leaving 17 bases between the germline ends. CDR3 length equals 14 residues. This CDR3 is CASTPGLLGQPQHF. The CDR3 coding sequence is TGTGCCAGCACTCCAGGCCTGCTTGGGCAGCCCCAGCATTTT.

The chain recombines TRBV2 with TRBJ1-1; D is unclear. The CDR3 consists of 15 residues. Germline V gives CDR1 SNHLY, CDR2 FYNNEI. Trimming left V 1 base short and J 6 bases short, with 15 bases between. DNA of the CDR3: TGTGCCAGCAGTGAAGATGGGCGGGTAAACCCTGAAGCTTTCTTT. Translating gives CASSEDGRVNPEAFF.

This chain joins TRBV12-3 or TRBV12-4 and TRBJ2-5; D is unresolved. V was clipped by 6 bases and J by 5 bases, with 10 bases between them. This CDR3 region has 12 residues. As DNA, the CDR3 is TGTGCCAGCAGCAGAAATTGGGAGACCCAGTACTTC. It codes for CASSRNWETQYF.

Concerning this clone itself: Other DNA sequences within the sample encode an identical CDR3. The chain employs TRBV2 and TRBJ2-7; 9 bases agree with TRBD1. From germline, CDR1 is SNHLY and CDR2 FYNNEI. This CDR3 has 14 residues. V trimming: 6 bases; J trimming: 2 bases; junction bases outside the gene matches: 5. CDR3 amino acids: CASSAGTGPYEQYF. The CDR3 DNA reads TGTGCCAGCAGCGCCGGGACAGGGCCCTACGAGCAGTACTTC.

V gene TRBV29-1 combines with J gene TRBJ1-1; TRBD1 agrees at 8 bases. This CDR3 contains 13 residues. Trimming at V came to 7 bases and at J to 1 base, leaving 5 bases not matched to a gene. CDR1 and CDR2 (germline): SQVTM, ANQGSEA. CDR3 region: CSDRTGWNTEAFF. The CDR3 nucleotides are TGCAGCGATAGGACAGGGTGGAACACTGAAGCTTTCTTT.

V and J are TRBV9 and TRBJ2-3; the match to TRBD2 covers 8 bases. The CDR3 contains 15 residues. Unmatched junction bases numbered 4, after V lost 3 bases and J lost 1 base. Germline CDR1 is SGDLS and CDR2 is YYNGEE. The CDR3 DNA follows: TGTGCCAGCAGCGACGGGGGGGCCCGCACAGATACGCAGTATTTT. Translated, it gives CASSDGGARTDTQYF. Complete variable domain (other parts from reference TRBV9 and TRBJ2-3): DSGVTQTPKHLITATGQRVTLRCSPRSGDLSVYWYQQSLDQGLQFLIQYYNGEERAKGNILERFSAQQFPDLHSELNLSSLELGDSALYFCASSDGGARTDTQYFGPGTRLTVL.

The chain has TRBV7-3 and TRBJ2-2, with 9 nucleotides matching TRBD2. The CDR3 is 15 residues long. V was clipped by 0 bases and J by 4 bases; unmatched bases: 0. Germline CDR1 SGHTA, CDR2 FQGTGA. The CDR3 reads CASSLTSGGTGELFF. The CDR3 DNA is TGTGCCAGCAGCTTAACTAGCGGGGGCACCGGGGAGCTGTTTTTT.

The rearrangement links TRBV4-1 to TRBJ2-5; no definite D call. From germline, CDR1 is MGHRA and CDR2 YSYEKL. Between the trimmed V and J ends, which lost 2 bases and 5 bases, there was a span of 15 bases. This CDR3 has 15 residues. This CDR3 reads CASSQYTDIAETQYF. As DNA, the CDR3 is TGCGCCAGCAGCCAATATACCGACATCGCGGAGACCCAGTACTTC.

V usage is TRBV28 and J usage is TRBJ2-7; TRBD1 might be the D (5 bases). With 6 bases removed from V and 2 bases from J, the gap between germline ends came to 17 bases. The CDR3 length is 15 residues. CDR1 and CDR2 from the germline V gene are MDHEN and SYDVKM. This CDR3 is CASSMTDVSAYEQYF. The CDR3 DNA follows: TGTGCCAGCAGCATGACAGACGTGAGTGCCTACGAGCAGTACTTC. The complete variable domain, with remaining parts taken from reference TRBV28 and TRBJ2-7, reads DVKVTQSSRYLVKRTGEKVFLECVQDMDHENMFWYRQDPGLGLRLIYFSYDVKMKEKGDIPEGYSVSREKKERFSLILESASTNQTSMYLCASSMTDVSAYEQYFGPGTRLTVT.

The chain links TRBV7-8 to TRBJ2-5, with D perhaps TRBD1 (6 bases). V lost 5 bases and J lost 2, with 9 bases in between. The CDR3 is 13 residues long. The germline CDR1 and CDR2 sequences are SGHVS and FQNEAQ. The CDR3 sequence: CASSAGQQETQYF. CDR3 nucleotides: TGTGCCAGCAGCGCCGGACAGCAAGAGACCCAGTACTTC.

V is TRBV2 and J is TRBJ2-2; 12 positions match TRBD1. V lost 6 bases and J lost 6; bases outside the gene matches: 11. Per germline, CDR1 SNHLY and CDR2 FYNNEI. The CDR3 loop spans 17 amino acids. The CDR3: CASRPTGTGGRSGELFF. In DNA, the CDR3 is TGTGCCAGCAGACCAACCGGGACAGGGGGCAGGTCCGGGGAGCTGTTTTTT. The variable domain in full, completed from reference TRBV2 and TRBJ2-2, reads EPEVTQTPSHQVTQMGQEVILRCVPISNHLYFYWYRQILGQKVEFLVSFYNNEISEKSEIFDDQFSVERPDGSNFTLKIRSTKLEDSAMYFCASRPTGTGGRSGELFFGEGSRLTVL.

J is TRBJ1-5 and V is TRBV5-8, with 9 positions matching TRBD1. The V and J ends lost 4 bases and 5 bases, in that order; junction bases with no gene match: 4. This CDR3 spans 14 amino acids. Germline loops: CDR1 SGHTS, CDR2 YDEGEE. The CDR3 region has the DNA TGTGCCAGCAGCCACCGGACAGGGGATCAGCCCCAGCATTTT. This translates into CASSHRTGDQPQHF.

The sample holds a few counts of this clone. The CDR3 reads CASSVSNRDSLNTEAFF. CDR3 in DNA: TGCGCCAGCAGCGTCTCAAACCGGGACAGCTTGAACACTGAAGCTTTCTTT. The chain employs TRBV5-1 and TRBJ1-1; TRBD1 aligns across 7 bases. The CDR3 contains 17 residues. The V and J ends lost 4 bases and 0 bases, in that order; junction bases with no gene match: 12. Germline values: CDR1 SGHRS, CDR2 YFSETQ.

The chain recombines TRBV3-1 (or the pseudogene TRBV3-2) with TRBJ2-2, with 9 bases matching TRBD1. This CDR3 region has 15 residues. The germline V gene encodes CDR1 LGHDT and CDR2 YNNKEL (reference sequence). The V gene end was trimmed by 4 bases and the J gene end by 7 bases; junction bases not matched to a gene: 7. CDR3 protein: CASSPGQGWSGELFF. The CDR3 DNA reads TGTGCCAGCAGCCCGGGACAGGGTTGGAGCGGGGAGCTGTTTTTT.

The V gene is TRBV5-1, the J gene TRBJ1-4, with a tentative D call TRBD1 (5 bases). The CDR3 consists of 14 residues. The germline V gene has CDR1 SGHRS and CDR2 YFSETQ. The germline V and J ends were trimmed by 5 bases and 8 bases, with 16 bases remaining between them. The CDR3 nucleotides read TGCGCCAGCAGGGTCGGAGGGGAGGACGAAAAACTGTTTTTT. Protein sequence: CASRVGGEDEKLFF.

The rearrangement uses TRBV7-2 and TRBJ1-1, with 7 bases aligning to TRBD1. CDR1 is SGHTA, CDR2 FQGNSA, per germline. This CDR3 has 15 residues. V shed 5 bases, J shed 1 base, and the junction held 7 bases outside the gene matches. The CDR3 loop is CASSTWDRKNTEAFF. CDR3 nucleotides: TGTGCCAGCAGCACCTGGGACAGAAAGAACACTGAAGCTTTCTTT.

The gene calls are TRBV9 and TRBJ2-3, with 9 bases identical to TRBD2. This CDR3 region has 15 residues. V lost 0 bases and J lost 6; bases outside the gene matches: 5. Germline values: CDR1 SGDLS, CDR2 YYNGEE. In DNA, the CDR3 is TGTGCCAGCAGCGTAGAAGCGGGGGGCGTGGATACGCAGTATTTT. This gives the protein CASSVEAGGVDTQYF. Based on the CDR3 plus reference TRBV9 and TRBJ2-3, the full variable domain is DSGVTQTPKHLITATGQRVTLRCSPRSGDLSVYWYQQSLDQGLQFLIQYYNGEERAKGNILERFSAQQFPDLHSELNLSSLELGDSALYFCASSVEAGGVDTQYFGPGTRLTVL.